This TCR beta chain was identified during a study of blood T cell repertoires in COVID-19 (dated by TCRdb to the early 2020s). Study-wide context: The collaborator samples originated in the United States, Italy and Spain and spanned the acute and convalescent phases of COVID-19. The repertoires were released in a freely available public database intended as a resource for research on the immune response to SARS-CoV-2. Deeply sampled blood TCRbeta repertoires from subjects exposed to, actively infected with, or recovered from COVID-19 were included in the dataset. Sample metadata almost always included a de-identified subject ID, COVID-19 status, age in years and sex. The samples were drawn from the first 160 participants of the ongoing ImmuneRACE study and from 950 to 1,500 subjects provided by 6 global collaborators. The material from the prospective study consisted of cDNA or gDNA derived from T cells, B-cell-depleted T cells, or PBMCs. HLA class I and class II types, where available, came from metadata supplied by the sample provider rather than from assay-based typing. The research as a whole found: Clinical and demographic metadata were provided uncurated, with the amount varying by source and participant.

A second Seattle source provided samples from volunteer blood donors who had recovered from COVID-19. Whole blood was collected in K2EDTA tubes by collaborating institutions according to the institutions' own protocols. For TCRbeta analysis, collaborator samples were shipped as frozen whole blood, as isolated PBMCs, or as DNA extracted from either sample type. From cysteine to phenylalanine, the CDR3 is 14 amino acids long. Solely the CDR3 DNA is kept, with 42 bases framed from the first base. Sequences GTSNPN (CDR1) and SVGIG (CDR2) are obtained from the germline V gene (reference sequence). The trim is 3 bases for V and 9 bases for J, with a gap of 15 bases between the germline ends. As to this clone: Its binding antigen is unknown. No base qualities exist here, and no much larger clone lies one base off it.

TCRbeta CDR3 regions were amplified from genomic DNA using the immunoSEQ Assay, a bias-controlled multiplex PCR. Processing in the source paper ran as follows. Nucleated cell counts per sample were estimated from amplification of reference gene primers within the assay. To quantify the absolute abundance of each unique TCRbeta CDR3 rearrangement, sequence reads were collapsed and filtered. For each sample, productive Simpson clonality was calculated as the square root of Simpson's diversity index across productive rearrangements. Held by TCRdb, this immuneACCESS table contains in-frame sequences only and omits some clones. Under half of the omission traces to an unresolved V gene where checked; the cause of the rest is unknown. V and J calls and clone size are as listed in that table; D and trimming were resolved from the DNA. The sample has fewer than 300,000 clones on record, over 70% of them singletons. Approximately 1.6% of the sample is in the top ten clones.

The sequence derives from a woman aged 40 to 49 who had recovered from COVID-19. Sequenced material: peripheral blood. The chain is made from TRBV30 and TRBJ1-6, with a tentative D gene TRBD1 over 6 matching bases. The encoded CDR3 is CAWSLTGPRSPLHF. The nucleotides read TGTGCCTGGAGCCTCACAGGGCCTCGTTCACCCCTCCACTTT. The full variable domain, completed from the reference TRBV30 and TRBJ1-6 proteins outside the CDR3, reads SQTIHQWPATLVQPVGSPLSLECTVEGTSNPNLYWYRQAAGRGLQLLFYSVGIGQISSEVPQNLSASRPQDRQFILSSKKLLLSDSGFYLCAWSLTGPRSPLHFGNGTRLTVT.